This T cell receptor (beta chain) stems from a study of tumor-infiltrating lymphocytes in primary liver carcinoma. Unsorted whole blood supplied the RNA, and germline DNA was extracted too. Among the patients, all had chronic HBV infection and none had been treated. Four milliliters of peripheral blood were gathered ahead of the operation. A remark on this clonotype: The antigen remains undetermined.

The CDR3 spans 17 residues. The V segment lost 2 bases and the J segment 5 bases; nucleotides outside the gene matches: 8. Per germline, CDR1 MNHEY and CDR2 SVGEGT. Study results and limitations: Tumor region pairs shared more overlap than did tumor-adjacent and tumor-blood pairs.

Starting from around 510 ng of total RNA, TCR beta cDNA was produced with a primer in the constant region. Libraries of TCR beta came from three nested multiplex PCR rounds with slightly modified ARM-PCR. The study ran its first two PCR rounds for roughly 11 cycles each, using TRBV1-TRBV30 forward primers and a C-beta reverse primer. MiXCR, applied by TCRdb to the multiplex PCR reads, yields one record per CDR3 protein. The sample shows a few hundred thousand distinct CDR3 sequences, about 50% of them seen only once. The rearrangement links TRBV6-2 or TRBV6-3 to TRBJ2-3, with 12 positions matching TRBD2. The sequenced sample consisted of peripheral blood. The source of this sequence is a woman aged 30 to 39 with primary liver carcinoma and hepatitis B virus infection. CDR3: CASSYPLLAGGKDTQYF. The DNA for the CDR3 is TGTGCCAGCAGTTACCCCTTACTAGCGGGAGGCAAAGATACGCAGTATTTT.